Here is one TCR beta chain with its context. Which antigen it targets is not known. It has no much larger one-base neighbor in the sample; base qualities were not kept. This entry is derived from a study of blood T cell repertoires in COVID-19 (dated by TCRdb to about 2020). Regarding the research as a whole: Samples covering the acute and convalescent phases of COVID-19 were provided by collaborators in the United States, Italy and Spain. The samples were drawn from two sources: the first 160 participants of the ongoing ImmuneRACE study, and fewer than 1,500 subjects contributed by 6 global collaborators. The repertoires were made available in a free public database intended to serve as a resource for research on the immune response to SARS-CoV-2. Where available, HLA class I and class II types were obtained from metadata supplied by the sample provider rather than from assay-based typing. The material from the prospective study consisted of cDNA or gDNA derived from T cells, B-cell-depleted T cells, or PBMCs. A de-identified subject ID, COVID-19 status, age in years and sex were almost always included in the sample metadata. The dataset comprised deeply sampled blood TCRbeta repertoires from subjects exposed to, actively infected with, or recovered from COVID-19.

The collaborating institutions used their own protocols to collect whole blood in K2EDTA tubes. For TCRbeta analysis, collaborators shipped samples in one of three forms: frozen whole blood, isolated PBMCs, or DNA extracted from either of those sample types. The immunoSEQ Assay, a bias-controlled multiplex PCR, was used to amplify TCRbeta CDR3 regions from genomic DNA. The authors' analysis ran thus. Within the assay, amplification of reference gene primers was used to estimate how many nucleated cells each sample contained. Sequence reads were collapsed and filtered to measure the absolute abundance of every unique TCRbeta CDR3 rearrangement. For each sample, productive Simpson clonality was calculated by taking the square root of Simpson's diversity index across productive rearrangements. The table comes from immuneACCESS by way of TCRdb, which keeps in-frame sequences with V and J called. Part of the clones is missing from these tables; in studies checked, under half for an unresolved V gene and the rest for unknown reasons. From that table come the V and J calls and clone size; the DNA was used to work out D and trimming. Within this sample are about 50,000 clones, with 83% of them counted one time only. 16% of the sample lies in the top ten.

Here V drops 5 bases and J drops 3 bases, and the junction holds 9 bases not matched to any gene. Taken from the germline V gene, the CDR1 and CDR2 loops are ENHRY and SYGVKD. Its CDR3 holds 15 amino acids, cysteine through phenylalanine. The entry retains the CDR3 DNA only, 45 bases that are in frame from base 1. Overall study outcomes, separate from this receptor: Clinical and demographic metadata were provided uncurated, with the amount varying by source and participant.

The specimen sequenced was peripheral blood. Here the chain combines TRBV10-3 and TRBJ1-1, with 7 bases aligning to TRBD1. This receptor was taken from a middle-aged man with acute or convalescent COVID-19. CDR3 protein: CAISPKTGSDTEAFF. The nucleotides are TGTGCCATCAGTCCAAAGACAGGGAGCGACACTGAAGCTTTCTTT.